The clone carrying this T cell receptor beta chain appeared a few times. These data are taken from a study of T-cell reconstitution after alpha-beta-depleted transplantation in children. Molecular barcoding with unique molecular identifiers was used for the TCRbeta library. MiXCR, applied by TCRdb to the PCR reads, yields one record per CDR3 protein. The sample has roughly 300,000 distinct CDR3 sequences, 10% seen once. V lost 1 base and J 8 bases, leaving 15 bases between the germline ends. The CDR3 sequence is 14 residues long. The germline V gene encodes CDR1 DFQATT and CDR2 SNEGSKA (reference sequence).

The source was PBMCs from the stem cell graft donor, collected from the stem cell graft. This chain joins TRBV20-1 and TRBJ2-1, with D tentatively TRBD2 (6 bases). This clonotype was sampled from a human donor who donated a stem cell graft to a child with acute lymphoblastic leukemia. The CDR3 DNA sequence: TGCAGTGCTAGAGCTTGGCGGGACGGGGATGAGCAGTTCTTC. Residues: CSARAWRDGDEQFF.